The 17 T cell receptor beta chains in this list originate from one sample, sequenced in a study of early T cells in non-severe SARS-CoV-2 infection. TCRdb reanalysed the 5' RACE reads using MiXCR and keeps one entry per CDR3 protein. Of fewer than 85,000 distinct CDR3 sequences detected, under 15% appear once; the ten largest clones hold about 6%. Sequencing input: whole blood. The receptors stem from an adult who was a healthcare worker with PCR-confirmed SARS-CoV-2 infection or an uninfected control (not recorded which).

There are a few counts of this clonotype. This chain connects TRBV19 to TRBJ2-5, with 8 bases fitting TRBD1. The CDR3 covers 13 residues. Germline V CDR1 and CDR2: LNHDA, SQIVND (reference sequence). Losses at the gene ends were 3 bases for V and 5 bases for J; bases not matched to a gene: 2. The chain's CDR3 is CASSIGDRETQYF. CDR3 sequence (DNA): TGTGCCAGTAGTATCGGGGACAGGGAGACCCAGTACTTC.

The chain couples TRBV6-1 to TRBJ2-1; the D gene is possibly TRBD1 (5 bases). The CDR3 consists of 14 residues. The ends were cut back, 3 bases at V and 5 bases at J, with 11 bases in the middle. From germline, CDR1 is MNHNS and CDR2 SASEGT. The CDR3 is CASSEFRANNEQFF. The CDR3 nucleotides read TGTGCCAGCAGTGAGTTCAGGGCGAACAATGAGCAGTTCTTC.

This clonotype was observed many times. The chain carries TRBV12-3 or TRBV12-4 and TRBJ2-7; tentative D call: TRBD2 (5 bases). The length of the CDR3 is 11 residues. Trimming took 2 bases from V and 7 from J, leaving 6 bases between them. DNA of the CDR3: TGTGCCAGCAGTTTATCGGGGGAGCAGTACTTC. Translated: CASSLSGEQYF.

This clonotype occurred many times. The V call is TRBV11-2, the J call TRBJ2-7, with D uncertain. Germline CDR1 reads SGHAT; CDR2 reads FQNNGV. The CDR3 loop spans 15 amino acids. V dropped 5 bases and J dropped 0 bases, with 14 bases sitting between them. CDR3: CASSNTATFSYEQYF. CDR3 DNA: TGTGCCAGCAGCAATACAGCCACCTTCTCCTACGAGCAGTACTTC.

The CDR3 spells CASSLGRRPSYNEQFF. DNA of the CDR3: TGTGCCAGCAGCTTAGGGCGGAGACCTTCCTACAATGAGCAGTTCTTC. The chain carries TRBV7-8 and TRBJ2-1; D call uncertain. Trimming took 1 base from V and 1 from J, leaving 11 bases between them. In germline, CDR1 is SGHVS, CDR2 FQNEAQ. The CDR3 runs to 16 residues.

The J gene is TRBJ2-7, the V gene TRBV29-1; 9 nucleotides agree with TRBD1. The germline V gene encodes CDR1 SQVTM and CDR2 ANQGSEA. V lost 4 bases, J lost 2 bases, and 15 bases stayed unmatched. The CDR3 has 17 amino acids. The CDR3 reads CSVAGNTGTGITYEQYF. The CDR3 bases are TGCAGCGTTGCGGGGAATACCGGGACAGGGATAACCTACGAGCAGTACTTC.

Many counts were recorded for this clonotype. This chain uses TRBV27 with TRBJ1-3; D is unresolved. The germline V gene encodes CDR1 MNHEY and CDR2 SMNVEV (reference sequence). This CDR3 is built from 13 residues. Trimming removed 5 bases at V and 3 bases at J, with 8 bases between. CDR3 sequence: CASSPRLGNTIYF. As DNA, the CDR3 is TGTGCCAGCAGTCCCCGGCTTGGAAACACCATATATTTT.

This clonotype has more than one count but fewer than ten. The chain links TRBV28 to TRBJ2-1, with a possible D match to TRBD2 (5 bases). The CDR3 length is 13 residues. Germline V lookup: CDR1 MDHEN, CDR2 SYDVKM. Trimming pared 2 bases from V and 9 bases from J, leaving 11 bases between. The CDR3 reads CASSLGGGPEQFF. The DNA of the CDR3 is TGTGCCAGCAGTTTAGGAGGCGGGCCTGAGCAGTTCTTC.

The chain is built from TRBV28 and TRBJ2-1; D not resolved. Germline V CDR1 and CDR2: MDHEN, SYDVKM. The V gene lost 3 bases and the J gene lost 10 bases, with 7 bases spanning the gap. The CDR3 consists of 11 residues. CDR3 nucleotides: TGTGCCAGCAGTTTGGTGTTAGAGCAGTTCTTC. As protein: CASSLVLEQFF.

This clonotype was seen a few times. The chain employs TRBV7-2 and TRBJ2-4, with a tentative D call TRBD1 (6 bases). Trimming shortened V by 5 bases and J by 8 bases, and 13 bases separated the two germline ends. This CDR3 spans 13 amino acids. Germline V gene data show CDR1 as SGHTA and CDR2 as FQGNSA. CDR3 nucleotide sequence: TGTGCCAGCAGCCGGGGACAAAGGGACATTCAGTACTTC. Translated: CASSRGQRDIQYF.

The J gene is TRBJ2-2, the V gene TRBV5-1, with 10 nucleotides matching TRBD2. The CDR3 spans 17 residues. Germline V gene lookup returns CDR1 SGHRS and CDR2 YFSETQ. The V segment lost 1 base and the J segment 1 base; nucleotides outside the gene matches: 4. The CDR3 here is CASSLLLAGQNTGELFF. CDR3 DNA: TGCGCCAGCAGCTTGCTACTAGCGGGACAGAACACCGGGGAGCTGTTTTTT. Using reference TRBV5-1 and TRBJ2-2 for the parts outside the CDR3, the full variable domain is KAGVTQTPRYLIKTRGQQVTLSCSPISGHRSVSWYQQTPGQGLQFLFEYFSETQRNKGNFPGRFSGRQFSNSRSEMNVSTLELGDSALYLCASSLLLAGQNTGELFFGEGSRLTVL.

This clonotype was observed a few times. V is TRBV7-2 and J is TRBJ2-7; 8 nucleotides align to TRBD2. Trimming cost V 3 bases and J 0 bases; bases outside gene matches: 25. The CDR3 totals 22 residues. Germline values: CDR1 SGHTA, CDR2 FQGNSA. The chain's CDR3 is CASSLRPLGAIAGPLASYEQYF. The DNA of the CDR3 is TGTGCCAGCAGCTTGAGACCACTCGGAGCAATAGCGGGGCCGTTAGCCTCCTACGAGCAGTACTTC.

This clonotype appeared a few times. The V call is TRBV2, the J call TRBJ2-3; 13 nucleotides align to TRBD2. V was pared by 4 bases and J by 2 bases, with 3 bases of the junction left unmatched. The CDR3 covers 16 residues. The germline gives CDR1 SNHLY, CDR2 FYNNEI. The CDR3 reads CASSVTSGGLTDTQYF. CDR3 nucleotide sequence: TGTGCCAGCAGTGTGACTAGCGGGGGGCTCACAGATACGCAGTATTTT.

Many counts were recorded for this clonotype. The rearrangement uses TRBV6-4 and TRBJ2-3; 7 bases map to TRBD2. The V segment lost 4 bases and the J segment 1 base; nucleotides outside the gene matches: 2. The CDR3 is made up of 14 amino acids. Per germline, CDR1 MRHNA and CDR2 SNTAGT. CDR3 in amino acids: CASSVLAGTDTQYF. DNA for the CDR3: TGTGCCAGCAGTGTCCTAGCGGGCACAGATACGCAGTATTTT.

The rearrangement joins TRBV10-3 to TRBJ1-1; D gene unclear. The CDR3 totals 13 residues. Trimming pared 10 bases from V and 3 bases from J, leaving 15 bases between. Germline V lookup: CDR1 ENHRY, CDR2 SYGVKD. In DNA form, the CDR3 reads TGTGCCACCCGCGCAGGTTCGGACACTGAAGCTTTCTTT. Its translation is CATRAGSDTEAFF.

The sample holds a few counts of this clonotype. This chain links TRBV7-6 with TRBJ2-3; 13 bases align to TRBD2. The V gene end was trimmed by 5 bases and the J gene end by 3 bases; junction bases not matched to a gene: 5. The CDR3 is made up of 16 amino acids. Germline-derived CDR1 and CDR2 are SGHVS and FNYEAQ. CDR3 DNA: TGTGCCAGCAGCCGCGGGACTAGCGGGATGACAGATACGCAGTATTTT. It translates to CASSRGTSGMTDTQYF.

This clonotype came up a few times. The rearrangement joins TRBV7-3 to TRBJ2-3; possible D gene TRBD1, 6 bases. Germline CDR1 SGHTA, CDR2 FQGTGA. CDR3 length equals 15 residues. V lost 2 bases to trimming and J lost 6 bases, with 15 bases between them. DNA for the CDR3: TGTGCCAGCAGCTTACGCACAGGGAGTGGGGATACGCAGTATTTT. Translated, it gives CASSLRTGSGDTQYF.